One and the same sample provided the 27 T cell receptor beta chains below, sequenced in a study of shared clonotypes between healthy human individuals. The repertoire was sequenced with immunoSEQ multiplex PCR; TCRdb's copy has only in-frame clones and lacks some. The data show hundreds of thousands of clones, with roughly three quarters seen just once and more than 10% held by the top ten. The sequenced material came from PBMCs. The source is a woman between 40 and 55 years old in good health. Some clones in this sample may be carry-over from other donors' samples.

The table lists this clone with a few counts. This chain uses TRBV6-4 with TRBJ2-1; 7 positions match TRBD2. Germline V CDR1 and CDR2: MRHNA, SNTAGT. The CDR3 loop spans 13 amino acids. The V and J ends lost 8 bases and 9 bases, in that order; junction bases with no gene match: 10. Here the CDR3 DNA reads TGTGCCAGCGCTCCGACTAGCCGGGGTGAGCAGTTCTTC. Its protein is CASAPTSRGEQFF.

This rearrangement joins TRBV5-4 to TRBJ2-7, with a weak D call TRBD1 (7 bases). Trimming took 3 bases from V and 2 from J, leaving 15 bases between them. The CDR3 loop spans 15 amino acids. Germline-derived CDR1 and CDR2 are SGHNT and YYREEE (reference sequence). This CDR3 reads CASSSGGTVPYEQYF. CDR3 DNA sequence: TGTGCCAGCAGCTCTGGCGGGACAGTACCCTACGAGCAGTACTTC.

Points on this clone: This likely reflects a read error, since a far larger clone is one base away. In the same sample, other DNA sequences code for this CDR3. This chain uses TRBV30 with TRBJ1-4; 9 positions agree with TRBD1. The CDR3 consists of 14 residues. The germline V gene encodes CDR1 GTSNPN and CDR2 SVGIG (reference sequence). The CDR3 here is CAREDRTGDEKLFF. The CDR3 DNA sequence: TGTGCCCGGGAGGACCGGACAGGGGATGAAAAACTGTTTTTC.

V is TRBV5-4 and J is TRBJ1-4; tentatively, D is TRBD1 (5 bases). Trimming shortened V by 4 bases and J by 6 bases, and 13 bases separated the two germline ends. CDR3 length: 14 residues. Germline V lookup: CDR1 SGHNT, CDR2 YYREEE (reference sequence). For the CDR3, the DNA is TGTGCCAGCAGCGATGACAGAGCAGATGAAAAACTGTTTTTT. It codes for CASSDDRADEKLFF.

Only one count was recorded for this clone. The chain links TRBV9 to TRBJ1-2, with 7 bases matching TRBD1. Trimming cost V 7 bases and J 8 bases; bases outside gene matches: 11. The CDR3 consists of 13 residues. In germline, CDR1 is SGDLS, CDR2 YYNGEE. The CDR3: CASAEGGGRGYTF. CDR3 DNA sequence: TGTGCCAGCGCGGAAGGGGGCGGACGCGGCTACACCTTC.

In nucleotides, the CDR3 is TGTGCCAGCAGTGAATACGATGGGACTAACACCGGGGAGCTGTTTTTT. This gives the protein CASSEYDGTNTGELFF. V gene TRBV25-1 combines with J gene TRBJ2-2; D perhaps matches TRBD2 (6 bases). Trimming removed 0 bases from V and 2 bases from J, with 10 bases in between. Germline values: CDR1 MGHDK, CDR2 SYGVNS. The CDR3 is 16 residues long.

Regarding this clone: A much larger clone differs by one base, so this may be a read error. The chain is built from TRBV4-2 and TRBJ1-5; 7 nucleotides match TRBD1. The V gene's germline CDR1 is LGHNA and CDR2 YNFKEQ. The CDR3 covers 16 residues. CDR3 nucleotide sequence: TGTGCCAGCAGCCAAGATGGTCAGGGGGATTATCAGCCCCGGCATTTT. Translation gives CASSQDGQGDYQPRHF.

The V call is TRBV7-2, the J call TRBJ2-7; 12 bases line up with TRBD1. V lost 6 bases to trimming and J lost 6 bases; unmatched junction nucleotides: 9. The CDR3 is 15 amino acids. Germline lookup yields CDR1 SGHTA and CDR2 FQGNSA. The CDR3 loop reads CASRRPGQGASEQYF. The CDR3, as DNA: TGTGCCAGCAGGCGGCCGGGACAGGGGGCGTCCGAGCAGTACTTC. The entire variable domain, with the rest obtained from reference TRBV7-2 and TRBJ2-7, is as follows: GAGVSQSPSNKVTEKGKDVELRCDPISGHTALYWYRQSLGQGLEFLIYFQGNSAPDKSGLPSDRFSAERTGGSVSTLTIQRTQQEDSAVYLCASRRPGQGASEQYFGPGTRLTVT.

In DNA form, the CDR3 reads TGCAGCGTTGGACTTCAGGAGCAGTACTTC. Translated: CSVGLQEQYF. This chain uses TRBV29-1 with TRBJ2-7, with D unclear. The CDR3 loop spans 10 amino acids. The germline V gene encodes CDR1 SQVTM and CDR2 ANQGSEA. Deletions cut 4 bases from V and 7 bases from J, with 8 bases between.

A note on this clone: It may be a read error: a sequence one base away is much more abundant. In the same sample, other DNA sequences code for this CDR3. The chain's CDR3 is CATSFWTSGSYEQYF. The CDR3 DNA reads TGCGCCACCAGCTTCTGGACTAGCGGGAGCTACGAGCAGTACTTC. V is TRBV15 and J is TRBJ2-5, with 13 bases lining up with TRBD2. The better agreement between TRBJ2-7 and the DNA end casts doubt on the J call. The germline gives CDR1 LNHNV, CDR2 YYDKDF (reference sequence). The CDR3 consists of 15 residues.

Turning to this clone: The junction departs from the called germline gene at one end, perhaps through a read error. The chain has TRBV29-1 and TRBJ2-2; 8 bases align to TRBD2. Per germline, CDR1 SQVTM and CDR2 ANQGSEA. CDR3 length: 18 amino acids. The CDR3 DNA sequence: TGCAGCGTTAATCGGAAGGGGCCGAGCGGGAGTTTACTAGGGGAGTTGTTTTTT. Translated: CSVNRKGPSGSLLGELFF.

The rearrangement uses TRBV25-1 and TRBJ2-7; 7 nucleotides match TRBD1. CDR3 length equals 13 residues. V was clipped by 4 bases and J by 5 bases; unmatched bases: 5. CDR1 is MGHDK, CDR2 SYGVNS, per germline. The CDR3 loop reads CASSVQGVDEQYF. CDR3 in DNA: TGTGCCAGCAGTGTCCAGGGGGTCGACGAGCAGTACTTC.

The V and J genes are TRBV5-1 and TRBJ2-7; TRBD1 agrees at 7 bases. The CDR3 is 16 amino acids. From germline, CDR1 is SGHRS and CDR2 YFSETQ. Trimming cost V 0 bases and J 0 bases; bases outside gene matches: 6. The chain's CDR3 is CASSLVPGQDSYEQYF. The CDR3, as DNA: TGCGCCAGCAGCTTGGTACCAGGACAGGACTCCTACGAGCAGTACTTC. Full variable domain (rest looked up from reference TRBV5-1 and TRBJ2-7): KAGVTQTPRYLIKTRGQQVTLSCSPISGHRSVSWYQQTPGQGLQFLFEYFSETQRNKGNFPGRFSGRQFSNSRSEMNVSTLELGDSALYLCASSLVPGQDSYEQYFGPGTRLTVT.

This chain uses TRBV7-3 with TRBJ2-1, with D unclear. The V and J ends lost 5 bases and 0 bases respectively, with 5 bases between them. Germline values: CDR1 SGHTA, CDR2 FQGTGA. This CDR3 has 13 residues. The CDR3 spells CASSQSSYNEQFF. The CDR3 DNA reads TGTGCCAGCAGCCAGAGCTCCTACAATGAGCAGTTCTTC.

A few counts support this clone. This likely traces to a read error, being one base from a far larger clone. This chain links TRBV9 with TRBJ1-1; D remains ambiguous. This CDR3 spans 17 amino acids. Germline CDR1 is SGDLS and CDR2 is YYNGEE. This CDR3 is CASSVGFGFRGNTEASF. The CDR3 DNA reads TGTGCCAGCAGCGTAGGGTTCGGGTTCCGAGGGAACACTGAAGCTTCCTTT.

CDR3 bases: TGTGCCAGCAACCTGACAGACATCCTACTGAACACTGAAGCTTTCTTT. It yields the protein CASNLTDILLNTEAFF. The chain recombines TRBV28 with TRBJ1-1; a possible D gene is TRBD1 (5 bases). The germline gives CDR1 MDHEN, CDR2 SYDVKM. V lost 7 bases to trimming and J lost 0 bases, with 18 bases between them. CDR3 size: 16 residues. Complete variable domain (other parts from reference TRBV28 and TRBJ1-1): DVKVTQSSRYLVKRTGEKVFLECVQDMDHENMFWYRQDPGLGLRLIYFSYDVKMKEKGDIPEGYSVSREKKERFSLILESASTNQTSMYLCASNLTDILLNTEAFFGQGTRLTVV.

The chain recombines TRBV7-2 with TRBJ1-1, with D possibly matching TRBD1 (6 bases). The CDR3 loop spans 16 amino acids. Germline V lookup: CDR1 SGHTA, CDR2 FQGNSA. Deletions cut 5 bases from V and 1 base from J, with 17 bases between. In DNA, the CDR3 is TGTGCCAGCAGCACAACAGGGTATTTAACGAACACTGAAGCTTTCTTT. Protein: CASSTTGYLTNTEAFF.

The V call is TRBV11-3, the J call TRBJ2-1; TRBD2 agrees at 10 bases. The CDR3 runs 14 residues. Trimming removed 5 bases from V and 10 bases from J; junction bases left unmatched: 8. Germline V gene lookup returns CDR1 SGHNT and CDR2 YENEEA. The CDR3 bases are TGTGCCAGCAGCGCACCGGGACTAGCGACCGAGCAGTTCTTC. Translating gives CASSAPGLATEQFF. The variable domain in full, completed from reference TRBV11-3 and TRBJ2-1, reads EAGVVQSPRYKIIEKKQPVAFWCNPISGHNTLYWYLQNLGQGPELLIRYENEEAVDDSQLPKDRFSAERLKGVDSTLKIQPAELGDSAVYLCASSAPGLATEQFFGPGTRLTVL.

The chain couples TRBV27 to TRBJ2-3, with D unclear. V shed 1 base and J shed 2 bases, with 7 bases lying between them. The CDR3 loop spans 14 amino acids. Germline-derived CDR1 and CDR2 are MNHEY and SMNVEV (reference sequence). For the CDR3, the DNA is TGTGCCAGCAGTTTATACCAGAACACAGATACGCAGTATTTT. This sequence encodes CASSLYQNTDTQYF.

With regard to this clone: This probably arose from a read error, given a far larger clone one base away. The chain is built from TRBV4-3 and TRBJ2-7; TRBD1 might be the D (5 bases). The germline gives CDR1 LGHNA, CDR2 YSLEER. The CDR3 has 13 amino acids. The CDR3 loop reads CASSQDWGVERYF. CDR3 in DNA: TGCGCCAGCAGCCAAGATTGGGGCGTCGAGCGGTACTTC.

The CDR3 spells CAISERAGSYEQYF. CDR3 DNA: TGTGCCATCAGTGAGAGGGCGGGAAGTTACGAGCAGTACTTC. V gene TRBV10-3 combines with J gene TRBJ2-7; possibly TRBD2 for D (6 bases). This CDR3 region has 14 residues. The germline gives CDR1 ENHRY, CDR2 SYGVKD. Trimming removed 2 bases at V and 4 bases at J, with 12 bases between.

V usage is TRBV7-2 and J usage is TRBJ2-7; D call uncertain. V lost 4 bases, J lost 3 bases, and 7 bases lay in between. The CDR3 is made up of 12 amino acids. Germline CDR1 SGHTA, CDR2 FQGNSA. CDR3 loop: CASSSLGYEQYF. CDR3 DNA sequence: TGTGCCAGCAGCTCCTTAGGCTACGAGCAGTACTTC.

The chain combines TRBV21-1 with TRBJ1-5; the table's D call of TRBD1 was not tested on the DNA. TRBV21-1 has pseudogene status. CDR3 size: 15 residues. The CDR3 DNA is TGTGCCAGCAGCAAAAACACAGGGGGATTTGGGCCCCAGCATTTT. Protein product: CASSKNTGGFGPQHF.

V and J are TRBV7-6 and TRBJ2-3; D may be TRBD2 (6 bases). The germline V gene encodes CDR1 SGHVS and CDR2 FNYEAQ. This CDR3 has 15 amino acids. V was clipped by 1 base and J by 3 bases, with 11 bases between them. In nucleotides, the CDR3 is TGTGCCAGCAGCTTAGGGCGGGGCCGAACAGATACGCAGTATTTT. This encodes CASSLGRGRTDTQYF. The full variable domain, in which reference TRBV7-6 and TRBJ2-3 provide the parts outside the CDR3, is GAGVSQSPRYKVTKRGQDVALRCDPISGHVSLYWYRQALGQGPEFLTYFNYEAQQDKSGLPNDRFSAERPEGSISTLTIQRTEQRDSAMYRCASSLGRGRTDTQYFGPGTRLTVL.

The chain carries TRBV25-1 and TRBJ2-1; TRBD2 matches 7 bases. CDR1 is MGHDK and CDR2 is SYGVNS in the germline V gene. V gave up 6 bases and J gave up 5 bases; unmatched junction bases: 7. This CDR3 spans 14 amino acids. The CDR3 DNA reads TGTGCCAGCAGGGACGGGAGGCCCAACAATGAGCAGTTCTTC. This encodes CASRDGRPNNEQFF.

The chain links TRBV18 to TRBJ1-1, with D possibly being TRBD1 (5 bases). Germline CDR1 reads KGHSH; CDR2 reads LQKENI. The CDR3 length is 15 residues. The germline V and J ends were trimmed by 2 bases and 6 bases, with 16 bases remaining between them. The CDR3, as DNA: TGTGCCAGCTCACCATCTCTCGGGGCGAGGGCTGAAGCTTTCTTT. It specifies CASSPSLGARAEAFF.

Notes on this clone: The likely explanation is a read error, given a far larger clone one base away. In the same sample, other DNA sequences code for this CDR3. The chain employs TRBV6-1 and TRBJ1-5, with unresolved D. Germline CDR1 reads MNHNS; CDR2 reads SASEGT. CDR3 length equals 13 residues. V was cut by 9 bases and J by 7 bases, with 16 bases left in between. This chain's CDR3 is CASSREPRQPQHF. As DNA, the CDR3 is TGTGCCAGTAGTAGGGAGCCACGACAGCCCCAGCATTTT.